The clone carrying this TCR beta chain has only one observation. The sample originates from a study of CD8+ T cells in alopecia areata. V dropped 3 bases and J dropped 1 base, with 15 bases sitting between them. The CDR3 is made up of 15 amino acids. The germline gives CDR1 GTSNPN, CDR2 SVGIG (reference sequence). Extracted RNA was reverse transcribed, and the resulting cDNA served as sequencing template. Here immunoSEQ multiplex PCR was the method, and the copy in TCRdb shows in-frame clones only, minus some. The sample yields about 200,000 clones, roughly three fifths seen once. Treatment specified: oral pan-JAK inhibitor, 5-10 mg twice daily.

The origin of this receptor is a human donor with alopecia areata. Material: CD4+ T cells sorted from blood, obtained at week 4, from a patient treated with tofacitinib. The chain has TRBV30 and TRBJ1-1; D possibly corresponds to TRBD1 (5 bases). Written as DNA, the CDR3 is TGTGCCTGGAGCCTTCCGGGACCGAGGAACACTGAAGCTTTCTTT. Encoded protein: CAWSLPGPRNTEAFF.